A single sample is the source of the 13 T cell receptor beta chains below, sequenced in a study of PD-L1 blockade in urothelial cancer. Assay: immunoSEQ multiplex PCR; the TCRdb copy retains only in-frame clones and omits some. Of around 26,000 clones in the sample, 86% were seen once. The specimen was PBMCs, collected around atezolizumab (anti-PD-L1) treatment. The receptor source for this set is a man aged 55 to 70 with urothelial cancer.

The chain carries TRBV6-5 and TRBJ2-1, with 7 bases matching TRBD2. Trimming at V came to 5 bases and at J to 4 bases, leaving 8 bases not matched to a gene. The CDR3 contains 15 residues. Per the germline V gene, CDR1 is MNHEY and CDR2 is SVGAGI. The chain's CDR3 is CASSPRSGLYNEQFF. The CDR3 DNA follows: TGTGCCAGCAGTCCCCGTAGCGGGCTGTACAATGAGCAGTTCTTC.

The chain has TRBV15 and TRBJ1-1; D ambiguous. Trimming took off 0 bases at V and 0 bases at J, with 5 bases between the two ends. Germline CDR1 reads LNHNV; CDR2 reads YYDKDF (reference sequence). This CDR3 has 14 amino acids. In DNA form, the CDR3 reads TGTGCCACCAGCAGAGATCGCGTGAACACTGAAGCTTTCTTT. Translated, it gives CATSRDRVNTEAFF.

The chain employs TRBV6-1 and TRBJ2-7; 7 nucleotides align to TRBD2. The V gene's germline CDR1 is MNHNS and CDR2 SASEGT. The trim removed 7 bases at V and 3 bases at J, leaving 3 bases unmatched. The CDR3 is made up of 12 amino acids. The CDR3 protein is CASTWEGYEQYF. The CDR3 region has the DNA TGTGCCAGCACCTGGGAGGGCTACGAGCAGTACTTC.

The J gene is TRBJ1-6, the V gene TRBV5-6, with D maybe TRBD1 (5 bases). The V end was cut by 1 base, the J end by 7 bases, with 9 bases between. The CDR3 contains 14 residues. From germline, CDR1 is SGHDT and CDR2 YYEEEE. The CDR3: CASSLLEGNSPLHF. CDR3 bases: TGTGCCAGCAGCTTGTTGGAGGGGAATTCACCCCTCCACTTT.

The rearrangement uses TRBV19 and TRBJ2-7; maybe TRBD2 (5 bases). Trimming cost V 4 bases and J 0 bases, with 10 bases left between them. The CDR3 consists of 14 residues. CDR1 is LNHDA and CDR2 is SQIVND in the germline V gene (reference sequence). DNA of the CDR3: TGTGCCAGTAGTACCGCGGGCTTCTCCTACGAGCAGTACTTC. Its protein is CASSTAGFSYEQYF.

The chain employs TRBV6-6 and TRBJ1-2, with D unresolved. The germline V gene encodes CDR1 MNHNY and CDR2 SVGAGI (reference sequence). This CDR3 is built from 13 residues. The germline V and J ends were trimmed by 6 bases and 3 bases, with 11 bases remaining between them. The CDR3 nucleotides are TGTGCCAGCAGCCCTTCTTCTCACTATGGCTACACCTTC. This encodes CASSPSSHYGYTF.

This chain joins TRBV7-9 and TRBJ2-2; TRBD2 agrees at 10 bases. V gave up 1 base and J gave up 6 bases; unmatched junction bases: 2. This CDR3 contains 15 residues. CDR1 and CDR2 (germline): SEHNR, FQNEAQ (reference sequence). The CDR3 protein is CASSLEAGGPGELFF. In DNA, the CDR3 is TGTGCCAGCAGCTTAGAAGCGGGAGGGCCCGGGGAGCTGTTTTTT. Supplemented by reference TRBV7-9 and TRBJ2-2, the full variable domain reads DTGVSQNPRHKITKRGQNVTFRCDPISEHNRLYWYRQTLGQGPEFLTYFQNEAQLEKSRLLSDRFSAERPKGSFSTLEIQRTEQGDSAMYLCASSLEAGGPGELFFGEGSRLTVL.

There are a few counts of this clone. The chain couples TRBV18 to TRBJ2-7; the D gene is possibly TRBD2 (6 bases). V lost 5 bases, J lost 5 bases, and 16 bases lay in between. The CDR3 loop spans 14 amino acids. Germline assignment: CDR1 KGHSH and CDR2 LQKENI. The CDR3 DNA reads TGTGCCAGCTCATCAAATCAGGGAGGCCACGAGCAGTACTTC. It is translated as CASSSNQGGHEQYF.

The J gene is TRBJ2-7, the V gene TRBV5-1, with 7 positions matching TRBD1. The CDR3 covers 15 residues. V trimming: 5 bases; J trimming: 1 base; junction bases outside the gene matches: 9. Per germline, CDR1 SGHRS and CDR2 YFSETQ. CDR3 protein: CASRLTGPTSYEQYF. The CDR3 region has the DNA TGCGCCAGCAGATTGACAGGGCCGACTTCCTACGAGCAGTACTTC.

The chain recombines TRBV6-5 with TRBJ1-3, with D possibly matching TRBD1 (5 bases). V gave up 5 bases and J gave up 0 bases, with 11 bases separating them. This CDR3 has 15 amino acids. Germline loops: CDR1 MNHEY, CDR2 SVGAGI. The CDR3 reads CASSRGHSSGNTIYF. CDR3 nucleotides: TGTGCCAGCAGTAGAGGACACAGCTCTGGAAACACCATATATTTT.

The rearrangement links TRBV30 to TRBJ2-4; unclear D gene. V dropped 3 bases and J dropped 9 bases, with 15 bases sitting between them. This CDR3 comprises 13 residues. In germline, CDR1 is GTSNPN, CDR2 SVGIG (reference sequence). The CDR3: CAWSMELISIQYF. DNA of the CDR3: TGTGCCTGGAGCATGGAGCTTATTAGCATTCAGTACTTC.

As DNA, the CDR3 is TGCGCCAGCAGCTCCAGGACAAGGACTAGCGGGCCTCTTTACAATGAGCAGTTCTTC. It specifies CASSSRTRTSGPLYNEQFF. This sequence joins TRBV5-1 and TRBJ2-1; 11 bases line up with TRBD2. Per germline, CDR1 SGHRS and CDR2 YFSETQ. The V and J ends lost 3 bases and 4 bases, in that order; junction bases with no gene match: 15. The CDR3 runs to 19 residues.

The genes are TRBV4-3 and TRBJ2-1; TRBD1 might be the D (6 bases). Germline V gene lookup returns CDR1 LGHNA and CDR2 YSLEER. CDR3 length equals 14 residues. V gave up 1 base and J gave up 9 bases, with 13 bases separating them. DNA of the CDR3: TGCGCCAGCAGCCAAGGCGTACAGGGTTCTGAGCAGTTCTTC. This codes for CASSQGVQGSEQFF.